The sequence of this TCR beta chain was determined in a study of tumor and adjacent non-tumor tissue in lung cancer. Overall study: There were 11 to 13 adenocarcinoma, a couple of squamous cell carcinoma and 1 small cell lung cancer cases. Stage I to III disease affected roughly ten men and roughly five women aged about 31 to 80.

This sample's RNA came from whole unsorted tissue. Distant lung tissue was collected more than 3 cm away from the tumor edge. As to this clonotype: Its antigen is not known. Germline and junction disagree at one end, which may indicate a read error.

A modified ARM-PCR protocol with three rounds of nested PCR amplified TCRbeta. TCRdb redid the calling of the multiplex PCR reads with MiXCR, one entry per CDR3 protein. The sample has some 100,000 distinct CDR3 sequences, 65% seen once; the top ten hold 15% to 20%. Germline V lookup: CDR1 DFQATT, CDR2 SNEGSKA (reference sequence). CDR3 length equals 14 residues. Study-level results: Tumor tissue had significantly higher TCR diversity than normal lung. Top 100 clones took a larger repertoire share in normal lung.

The clonotype comes from a man aged 30-40 years with non-small cell lung cancer. V is TRBV20-1 and J is TRBJ1-1, with D tentatively TRBD1 (5 bases). Sequencing was carried out using distant non-tumor lung tissue. The CDR3 is CSAPRDRTGTETCF. In DNA form, the CDR3 reads TGCAGTGCTCCCCGGGACCGAACTGGCACTGAAACTTGCTTT.